The 8 T cell receptor beta chains below all came from one sample that was sequenced in a study of monozygotic twins with cystic fibrosis. The protocol was immunoSEQ multiplex PCR, while the TCRdb copy is restricted to in-frame clones and leaves out a portion. The table shows 20,000 or so clones, with approximately 96% occurring only once. The specimen was blood. Source of these receptors: a woman aged 30 to 39 with cystic fibrosis.

A single count supports this clone. The same CDR3 also results from other DNA sequences found in this sample. J is TRBJ1-5 and V is TRBV4-2; the D gene is possibly TRBD1 (5 bases). The CDR3 runs to 14 residues. Deletions cut 6 bases from V and 3 bases from J, with 12 bases between. Germline CDR1 reads LGHNA; CDR2 reads YNFKEQ. The CDR3 nucleotides read TGTGCCAGCAGTCTGATAGGGGACAATCAGCCCCAGCATTTT. It specifies CASSLIGDNQPQHF.

V usage is TRBV5-1 and J usage is TRBJ1-4; D unclear. This CDR3 spans 17 amino acids. Germline V gene sequence: CDR1 SGHRS, CDR2 YFSETQ. The V gene lost 1 base and the J gene lost 2 bases, with 15 bases spanning the gap. CDR3 protein: CASSLSGRRATNEKLFF. DNA of the CDR3: TGCGCCAGCAGCTTGTCCGGACGACGGGCCACTAATGAAAAACTGTTTTTT.

V and J are TRBV7-9 and TRBJ1-1; 7 bases line up with TRBD1. Germline-derived CDR1 and CDR2 are SEHNR and FQNEAQ (reference sequence). The CDR3 spans 14 residues. The ends lost 1 base at V and 5 bases at J; junction bases unmatched: 4. CDR3 region: CASSLEGAATEAFF. CDR3 sequence (DNA): TGTGCCAGCAGCTTAGAGGGGGCTGCAACTGAAGCTTTCTTT.

In its sample, this clone was seen once. This same CDR3 is encoded by further DNA sequences in the sample. J is TRBJ2-5 and V is TRBV5-1; 7 positions agree with TRBD1. This CDR3 contains 14 residues. Germline CDR1 and CDR2: SGHRS and YFSETQ. The V and J ends lost 3 bases and 1 base, in that order; junction bases with no gene match: 3. Written as DNA, the CDR3 is TGCGCCAGCAGCTCCGGGACAGCCCAAGAGACCCAGTACTTC. Translated, it gives CASSSGTAQETQYF.

The gene calls are TRBV30 and TRBJ2-3; TRBD2 is a possible D gene (6 bases). CDR1 and CDR2 from the germline V gene are GTSNPN and SVGIG (reference sequence). V was cut by 5 bases and J by 1 base, with 10 bases left in between. The CDR3 is 13 residues long. The CDR3 region is CAWAWGGTDTQYF. For the CDR3, the DNA is TGTGCCTGGGCATGGGGGGGCACAGATACGCAGTATTTT.

This clone was seen only once. The rearrangement joins TRBV6-5 to TRBJ2-7; unclear D gene. The CDR3 covers 14 residues. Trimming took off 4 bases at V and 2 bases at J, with 12 bases between the two ends. Per germline, CDR1 MNHEY and CDR2 SVGAGI. CDR3 sequence reads: CASSSLSGTYEQYF. In DNA, the CDR3 is TGTGCCAGCAGTTCCCTCTCAGGTACCTACGAGCAGTACTTC.

The chain links TRBV7-9 to TRBJ1-1, with TRBD1 as a possible D gene (5 bases). Germline CDR1 and CDR2: SEHNR and FQNEAQ (reference sequence). Between the trimmed V and J ends, which lost 3 bases and 5 bases, there was a span of 19 bases. The CDR3 is 16 amino acids. The CDR3 here is CASSFTGTGSGTEAFF. CDR3 DNA: TGTGCCAGCAGCTTTACCGGGACGGGCTCAGGAACTGAAGCTTTCTTT.

The gene calls are TRBV5-6 and TRBJ1-2; unclear D gene. This CDR3 has 12 amino acids. Between the trimmed V and J ends, which lost 0 bases and 4 bases, there was a span of 4 bases. Germline CDR1 and CDR2: SGHDT and YYEEEE. The CDR3 DNA follows: TGTGCCAGCAGCTTGGGGACCTATGGCTACACCTTC. This encodes CASSLGTYGYTF. Full variable domain (rest looked up from reference TRBV5-6 and TRBJ1-2): DAGVTQSPTHLIKTRGQQVTLRCSPKSGHDTVSWYQQALGQGPQFIFQYYEEEERQRGNFPDRFSGHQFPNYSSELNVNALLLGDSALYLCASSLGTYGYTFGSGTRLTVV.